A selection of T cell receptor beta chains follows, all from one sample in a study of HIV-infected patients and healthy controls. One entry per CDR3 protein results from TCRdb running MiXCR on the 5' RACE reads. Of more than 8,500 distinct CDR3 sequences detected, 5.8% appear once; the ten largest clones hold about 8%. The sequencing input was blood. The receptors derive from an adult in good health. CDR3s include the opening cysteine and the closing phenylalanine or tryptophan. Each record gives: clone size, V gene, CDR3 protein. The size entry gives how often the clone was seen (once, few, many) or a class if it is expanded.

>medium-sized|TRBV2
CASSLYSTDTQYF
>medium-sized|TRBV6-6
CASSYSPSVMEAFF
>many|TRBV27
CASSYTTGELFF
>many|TRBV7-2
CASSPSGRAMYEQFF
>medium-sized|TRBV5-1
CASSLETGDNEQFF
>medium-sized|TRBV5-1
CASSLAAGASYEQYF
>many|TRBV5-6
CASSWDSQETQYF
>many|TRBV28
CASSFEMRGEKLFF
>medium-sized|TRBV7-2
CASSLGGVLPEAFF
>medium-sized|TRBV6-5
CASSYTSGRPDTQYF